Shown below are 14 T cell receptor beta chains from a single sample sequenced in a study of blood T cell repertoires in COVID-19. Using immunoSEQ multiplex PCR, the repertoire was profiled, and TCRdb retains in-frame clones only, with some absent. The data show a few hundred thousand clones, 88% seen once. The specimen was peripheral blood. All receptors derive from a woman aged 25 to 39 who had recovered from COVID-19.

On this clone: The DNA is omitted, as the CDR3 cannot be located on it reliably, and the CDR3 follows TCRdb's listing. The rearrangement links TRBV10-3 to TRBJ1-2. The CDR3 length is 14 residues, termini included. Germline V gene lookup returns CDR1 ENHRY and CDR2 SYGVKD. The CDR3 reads CAISTSGEAYGYTF.

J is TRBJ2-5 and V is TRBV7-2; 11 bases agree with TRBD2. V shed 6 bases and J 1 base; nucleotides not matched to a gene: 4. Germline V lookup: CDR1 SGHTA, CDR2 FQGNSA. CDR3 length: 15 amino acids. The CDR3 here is CASRRLAGTQETQYF. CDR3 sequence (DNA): TGTGCCAGCAGACGACTAGCGGGGACCCAAGAGACCCAGTACTTC.

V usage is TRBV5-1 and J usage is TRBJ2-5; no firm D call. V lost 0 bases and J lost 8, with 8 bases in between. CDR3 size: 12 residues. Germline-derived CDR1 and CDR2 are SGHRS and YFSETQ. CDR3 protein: CASSLVDSTQYF. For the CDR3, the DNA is TGCGCCAGCAGCTTGGTGGATAGCACCCAGTACTTC.

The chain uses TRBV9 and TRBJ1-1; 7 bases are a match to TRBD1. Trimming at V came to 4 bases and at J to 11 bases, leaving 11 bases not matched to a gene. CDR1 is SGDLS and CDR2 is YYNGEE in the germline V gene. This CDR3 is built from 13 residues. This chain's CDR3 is CASSPPVTGRAFF. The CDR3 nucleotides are TGTGCCAGCAGCCCCCCGGTGACAGGGCGGGCTTTCTTT. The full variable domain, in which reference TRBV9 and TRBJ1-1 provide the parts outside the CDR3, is DSGVTQTPKHLITATGQRVTLRCSPRSGDLSVYWYQQSLDQGLQFLIQYYNGEERAKGNILERFSAQQFPDLHSELNLSSLELGDSALYFCASSPPVTGRAFFGQGTRLTVV.

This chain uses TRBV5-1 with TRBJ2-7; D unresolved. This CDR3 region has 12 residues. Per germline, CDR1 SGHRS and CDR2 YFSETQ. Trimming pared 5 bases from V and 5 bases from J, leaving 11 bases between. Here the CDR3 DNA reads TGCGCCAGCAGATATTCCTACGACGAGCAGTACTTC. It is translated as CASRYSYDEQYF.

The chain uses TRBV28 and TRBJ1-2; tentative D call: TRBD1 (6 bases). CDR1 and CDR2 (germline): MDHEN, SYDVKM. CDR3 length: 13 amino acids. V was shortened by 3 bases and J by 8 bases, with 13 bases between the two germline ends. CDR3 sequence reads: CASSFGTPEGYTF. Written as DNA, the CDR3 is TGTGCCAGCAGTTTCGGGACACCTGAGGGCTACACCTTC.

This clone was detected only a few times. For the CDR3, the DNA is TGTGCCAGCAGCTCAACTTGGGGCGCTGGAAACACCATATATTTT. Amino acids: CASSSTWGAGNTIYF. V usage is TRBV7-9 and J usage is TRBJ1-3, with D tentatively TRBD1 (5 bases). The V end was cut by 4 bases, the J end by 2 bases, with 12 bases between. The germline CDR1 and CDR2 sequences are SEHNR and FQNEAQ (reference sequence). This CDR3 is 15 amino acids long.

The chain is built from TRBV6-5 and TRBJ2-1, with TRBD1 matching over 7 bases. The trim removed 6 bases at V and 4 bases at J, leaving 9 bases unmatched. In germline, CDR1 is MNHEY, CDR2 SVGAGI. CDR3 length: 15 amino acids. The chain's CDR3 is CASRDRPLGYNEQFF. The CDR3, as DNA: TGTGCCAGCAGGGACAGGCCCCTCGGGTACAATGAGCAGTTCTTC.

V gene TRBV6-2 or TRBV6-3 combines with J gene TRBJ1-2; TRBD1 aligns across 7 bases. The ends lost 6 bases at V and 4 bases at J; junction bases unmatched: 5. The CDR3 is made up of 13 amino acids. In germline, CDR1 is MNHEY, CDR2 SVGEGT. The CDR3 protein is CASSRQGFYGYTF. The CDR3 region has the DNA TGTGCCAGCAGCAGACAGGGATTCTATGGCTACACCTTC.

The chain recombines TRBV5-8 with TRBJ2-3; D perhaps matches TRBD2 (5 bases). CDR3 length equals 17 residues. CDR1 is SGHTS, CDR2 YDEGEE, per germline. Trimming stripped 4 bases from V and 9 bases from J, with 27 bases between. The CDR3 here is CASSADSSGLGLWTQYF. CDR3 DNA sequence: TGTGCCAGCAGCGCCGATAGTTCGGGGTTGGGCTTGTGGACGCAGTATTTT.

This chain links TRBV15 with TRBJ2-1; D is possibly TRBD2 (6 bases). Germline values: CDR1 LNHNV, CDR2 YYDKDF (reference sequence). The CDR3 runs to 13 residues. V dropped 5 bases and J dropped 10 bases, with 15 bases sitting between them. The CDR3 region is CATSGARGTEQFF. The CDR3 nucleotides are TGTGCCACCAGCGGGGCCCGCGGGACCGAGCAGTTCTTC.

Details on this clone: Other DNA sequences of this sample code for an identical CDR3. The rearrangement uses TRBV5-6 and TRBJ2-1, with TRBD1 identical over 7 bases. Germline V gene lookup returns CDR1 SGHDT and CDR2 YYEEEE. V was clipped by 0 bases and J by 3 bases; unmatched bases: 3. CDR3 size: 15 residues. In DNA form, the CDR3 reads TGTGCCAGCAGCTTGGAGGGGGCTAGCTACAATGAGCAGTTCTTC. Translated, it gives CASSLEGASYNEQFF.

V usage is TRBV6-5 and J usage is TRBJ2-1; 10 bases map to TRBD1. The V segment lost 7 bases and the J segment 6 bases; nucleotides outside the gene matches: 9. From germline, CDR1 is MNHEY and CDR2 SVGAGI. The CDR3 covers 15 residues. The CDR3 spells CASNLGTGVANEQFF. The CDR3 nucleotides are TGTGCCAGCAACCTCGGGACAGGGGTGGCCAATGAGCAGTTCTTC.

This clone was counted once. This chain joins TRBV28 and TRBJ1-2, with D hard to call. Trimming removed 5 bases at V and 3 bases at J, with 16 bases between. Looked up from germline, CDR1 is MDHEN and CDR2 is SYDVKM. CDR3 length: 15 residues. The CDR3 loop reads CASSRNSPVDYGYTF. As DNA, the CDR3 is TGTGCCAGCAGTAGAAACAGCCCCGTAGACTATGGCTACACCTTC.